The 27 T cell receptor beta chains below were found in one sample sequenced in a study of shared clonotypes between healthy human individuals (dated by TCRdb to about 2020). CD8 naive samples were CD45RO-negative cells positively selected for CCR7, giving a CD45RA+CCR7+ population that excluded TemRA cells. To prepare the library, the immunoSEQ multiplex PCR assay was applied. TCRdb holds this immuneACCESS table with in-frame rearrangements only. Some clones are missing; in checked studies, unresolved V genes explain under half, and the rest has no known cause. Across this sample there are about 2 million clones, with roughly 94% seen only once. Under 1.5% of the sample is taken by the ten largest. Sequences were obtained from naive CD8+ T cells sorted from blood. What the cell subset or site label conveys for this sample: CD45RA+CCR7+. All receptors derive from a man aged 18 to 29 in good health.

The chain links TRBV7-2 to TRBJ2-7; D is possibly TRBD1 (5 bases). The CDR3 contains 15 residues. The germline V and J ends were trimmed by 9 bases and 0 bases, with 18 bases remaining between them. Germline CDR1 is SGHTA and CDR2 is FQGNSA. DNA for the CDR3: TGTGCCAGGACCTATTCAGGGTTTTCCTCCTACGAGCAGTACTTC. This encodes CARTYSGFSSYEQYF.

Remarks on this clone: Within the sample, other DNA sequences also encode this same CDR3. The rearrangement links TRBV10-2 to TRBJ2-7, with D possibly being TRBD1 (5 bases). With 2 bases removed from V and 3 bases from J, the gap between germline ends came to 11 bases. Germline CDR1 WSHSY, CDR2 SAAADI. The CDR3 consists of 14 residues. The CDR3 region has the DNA TGCGCCAGCAGTGAGGTGGGGCTAGGCTACGAGCAGTACTTC. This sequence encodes CASSEVGLGYEQYF.

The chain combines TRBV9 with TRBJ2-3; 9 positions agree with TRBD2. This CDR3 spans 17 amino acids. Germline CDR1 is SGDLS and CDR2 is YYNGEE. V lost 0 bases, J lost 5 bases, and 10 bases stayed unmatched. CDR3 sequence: CASSVERVAGVEDTQYF. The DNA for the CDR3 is TGTGCCAGCAGCGTAGAGAGGGTAGCGGGAGTCGAAGATACGCAGTATTTT.

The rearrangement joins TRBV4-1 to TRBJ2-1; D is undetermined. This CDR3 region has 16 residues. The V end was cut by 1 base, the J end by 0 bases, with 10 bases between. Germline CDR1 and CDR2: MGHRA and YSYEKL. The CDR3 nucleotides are TGCGCCAGCAGCCAAGCCTCAGACGGCTCCTACAATGAGCAGTTCTTC. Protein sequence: CASSQASDGSYNEQFF.

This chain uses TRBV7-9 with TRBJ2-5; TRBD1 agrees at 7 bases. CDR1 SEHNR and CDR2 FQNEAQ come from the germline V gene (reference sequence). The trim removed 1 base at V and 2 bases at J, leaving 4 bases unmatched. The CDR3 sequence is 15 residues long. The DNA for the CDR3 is TGTGCCAGCAGCTTAGAGGGGGCAGTTCAAGAGACCCAGTACTTC. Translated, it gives CASSLEGAVQETQYF.

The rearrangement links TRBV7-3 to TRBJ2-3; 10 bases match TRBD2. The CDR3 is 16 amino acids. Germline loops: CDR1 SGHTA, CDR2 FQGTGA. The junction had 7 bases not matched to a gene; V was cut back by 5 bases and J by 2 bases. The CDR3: CASSLGTSAATDTQYF. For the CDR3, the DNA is TGTGCCAGCAGCCTTGGGACTAGCGCTGCCACAGATACGCAGTATTTT.

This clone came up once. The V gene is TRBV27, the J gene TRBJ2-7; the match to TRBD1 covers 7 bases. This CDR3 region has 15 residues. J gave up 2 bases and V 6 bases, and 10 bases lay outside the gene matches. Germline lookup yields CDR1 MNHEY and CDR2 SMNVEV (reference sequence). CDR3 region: CASRPSGTVPYEQYF. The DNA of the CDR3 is TGTGCCAGCAGACCATCCGGGACAGTCCCCTACGAGCAGTACTTC.

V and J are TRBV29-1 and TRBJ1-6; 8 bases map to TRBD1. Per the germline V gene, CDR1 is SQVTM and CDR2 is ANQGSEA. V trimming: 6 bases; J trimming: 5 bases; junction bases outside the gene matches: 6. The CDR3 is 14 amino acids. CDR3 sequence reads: CSVQQGEDNSPLHF. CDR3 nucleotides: TGCAGCGTCCAACAGGGGGAGGATAATTCACCCCTCCACTTT.

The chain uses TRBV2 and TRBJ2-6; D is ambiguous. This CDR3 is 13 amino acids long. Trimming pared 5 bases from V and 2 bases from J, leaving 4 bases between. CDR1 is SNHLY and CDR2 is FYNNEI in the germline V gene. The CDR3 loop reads CASSQTGANVLTF. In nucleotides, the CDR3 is TGTGCCAGCAGTCAAACTGGGGCCAACGTCCTGACTTTC.

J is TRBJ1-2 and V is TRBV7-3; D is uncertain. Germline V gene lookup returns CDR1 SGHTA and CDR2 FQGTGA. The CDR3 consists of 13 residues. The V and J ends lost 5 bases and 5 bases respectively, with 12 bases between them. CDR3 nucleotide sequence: TGTGCCAGCAGCCCAAGGGCAGATTATGGCTACACCTTC. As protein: CASSPRADYGYTF. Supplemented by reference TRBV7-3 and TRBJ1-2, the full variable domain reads GAGVSQTPSNKVTEKGKYVELRCDPISGHTALYWYRQSLGQGPEFLIYFQGTGAADDSGLPNDRFFAVRPEGSVSTLKIQRTERGDSAVYLCASSPRADYGYTFGSGTRLTVV.

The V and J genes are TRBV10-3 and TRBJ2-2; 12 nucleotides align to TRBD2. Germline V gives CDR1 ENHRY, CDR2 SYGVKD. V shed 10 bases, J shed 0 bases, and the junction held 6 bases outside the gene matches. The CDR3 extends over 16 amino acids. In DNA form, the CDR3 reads TGTGCCACTTCGGGACTAGCGGGTCCGAACACCGGGGAGCTGTTTTTT. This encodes CATSGLAGPNTGELFF.

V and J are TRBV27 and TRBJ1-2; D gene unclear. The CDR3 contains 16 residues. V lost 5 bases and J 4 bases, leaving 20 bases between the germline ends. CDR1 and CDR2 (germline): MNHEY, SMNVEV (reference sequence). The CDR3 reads CASSPQSGPYFYGYTF. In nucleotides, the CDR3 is TGTGCCAGCAGTCCCCAGTCAGGACCGTATTTCTATGGCTACACCTTC.

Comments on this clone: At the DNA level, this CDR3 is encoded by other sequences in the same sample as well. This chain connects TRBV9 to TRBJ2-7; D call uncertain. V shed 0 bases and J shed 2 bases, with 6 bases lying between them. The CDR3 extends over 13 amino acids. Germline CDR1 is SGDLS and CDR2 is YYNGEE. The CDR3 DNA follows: TGTGCCAGCAGCGTAGCAGGTGCCTACGAGCAGTACTTC. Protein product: CASSVAGAYEQYF.

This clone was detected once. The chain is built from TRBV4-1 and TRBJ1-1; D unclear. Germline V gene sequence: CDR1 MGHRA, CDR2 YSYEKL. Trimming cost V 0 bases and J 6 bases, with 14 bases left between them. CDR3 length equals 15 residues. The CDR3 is CASSQDGGGWPEAFF. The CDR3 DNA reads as TGCGCCAGCAGCCAAGATGGAGGAGGGTGGCCTGAAGCTTTCTTT.

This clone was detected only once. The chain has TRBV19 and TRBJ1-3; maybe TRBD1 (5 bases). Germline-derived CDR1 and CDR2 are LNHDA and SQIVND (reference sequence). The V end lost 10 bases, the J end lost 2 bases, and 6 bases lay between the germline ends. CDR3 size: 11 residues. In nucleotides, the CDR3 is TGTGCCACAGGGACTGGAAACACCATATATTTT. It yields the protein CATGTGNTIYF.

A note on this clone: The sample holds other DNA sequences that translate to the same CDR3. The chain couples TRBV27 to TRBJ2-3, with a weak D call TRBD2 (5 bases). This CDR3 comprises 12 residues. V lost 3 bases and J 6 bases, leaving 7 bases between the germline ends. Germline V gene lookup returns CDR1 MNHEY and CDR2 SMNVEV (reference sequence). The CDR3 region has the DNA TGTGCCAGCAGTTTTCGCGGGGATACGCAGTATTTT. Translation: CASSFRGDTQYF.

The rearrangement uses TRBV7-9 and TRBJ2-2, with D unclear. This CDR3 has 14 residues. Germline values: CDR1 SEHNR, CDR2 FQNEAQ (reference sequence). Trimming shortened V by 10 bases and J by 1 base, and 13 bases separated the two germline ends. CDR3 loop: CATILRVNTGELFF. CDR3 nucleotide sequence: TGTGCCACCATTTTACGGGTGAACACCGGGGAGCTGTTTTTT.

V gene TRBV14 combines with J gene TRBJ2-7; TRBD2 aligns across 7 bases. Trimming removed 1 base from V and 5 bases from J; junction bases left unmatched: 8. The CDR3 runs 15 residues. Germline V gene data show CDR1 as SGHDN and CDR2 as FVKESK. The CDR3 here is CASSQGARLAHEQYF. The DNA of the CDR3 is TGTGCCAGCAGCCAAGGGGCTAGACTAGCCCACGAGCAGTACTTC.

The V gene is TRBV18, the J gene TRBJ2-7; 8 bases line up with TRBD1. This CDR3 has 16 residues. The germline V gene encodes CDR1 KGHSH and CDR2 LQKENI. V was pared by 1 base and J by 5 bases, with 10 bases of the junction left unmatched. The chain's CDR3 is CASSPRDLTGDHEQYF. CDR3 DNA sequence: TGTGCCAGCTCACCACGCGACCTGACAGGGGACCACGAGCAGTACTTC.

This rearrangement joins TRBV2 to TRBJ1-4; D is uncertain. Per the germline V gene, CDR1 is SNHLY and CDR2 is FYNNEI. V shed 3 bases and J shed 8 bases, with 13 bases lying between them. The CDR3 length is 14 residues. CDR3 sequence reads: CASSEVAAREKLFF. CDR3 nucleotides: TGTGCCAGCAGTGAGGTCGCTGCAAGGGAAAAACTGTTTTTT.

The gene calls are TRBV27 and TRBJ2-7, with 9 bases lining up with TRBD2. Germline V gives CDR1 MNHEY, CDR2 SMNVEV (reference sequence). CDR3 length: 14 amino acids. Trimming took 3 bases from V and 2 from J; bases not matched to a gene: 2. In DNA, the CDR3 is TGTGCCAGCAGTTTGAAGCGGGAGGCCTACGAGCAGTACTTC. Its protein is CASSLKREAYEQYF.

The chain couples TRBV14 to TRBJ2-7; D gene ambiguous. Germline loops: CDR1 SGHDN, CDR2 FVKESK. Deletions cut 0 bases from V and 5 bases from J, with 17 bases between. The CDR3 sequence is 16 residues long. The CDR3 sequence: CASSQDVDPPVNEQYF. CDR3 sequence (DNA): TGTGCCAGCAGCCAAGATGTGGATCCCCCCGTTAACGAGCAGTACTTC.

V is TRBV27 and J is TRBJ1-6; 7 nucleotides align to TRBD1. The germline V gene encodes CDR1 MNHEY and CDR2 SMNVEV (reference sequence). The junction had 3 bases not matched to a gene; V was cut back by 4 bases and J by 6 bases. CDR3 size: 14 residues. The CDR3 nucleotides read TGTGCCAGCAGTTCCCAGGGGGTTAATTCACCCCTCCACTTT. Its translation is CASSSQGVNSPLHF.

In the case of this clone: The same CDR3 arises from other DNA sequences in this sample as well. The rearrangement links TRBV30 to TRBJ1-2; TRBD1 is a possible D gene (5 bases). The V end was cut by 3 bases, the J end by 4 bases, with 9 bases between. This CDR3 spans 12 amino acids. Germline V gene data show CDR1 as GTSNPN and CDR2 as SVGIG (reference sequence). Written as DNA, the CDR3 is TGTGCCTGGAGCTTGGGGGGCTATGGCTACACCTTC. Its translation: CAWSLGGYGYTF.

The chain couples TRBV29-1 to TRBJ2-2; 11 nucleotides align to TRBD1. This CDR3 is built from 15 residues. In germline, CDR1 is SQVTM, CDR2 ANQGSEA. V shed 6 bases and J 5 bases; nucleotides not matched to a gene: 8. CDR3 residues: CSVDPGQGVTGELFF. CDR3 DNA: TGCAGCGTGGACCCGGGACAGGGGGTTACCGGGGAGCTGTTTTTT.

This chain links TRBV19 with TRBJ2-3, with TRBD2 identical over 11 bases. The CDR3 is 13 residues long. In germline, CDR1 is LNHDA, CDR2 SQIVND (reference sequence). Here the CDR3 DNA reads TGTGCGACTAGCGGGACTAACACAGATACGCAGTATTTT. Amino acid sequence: CATSGTNTDTQYF.

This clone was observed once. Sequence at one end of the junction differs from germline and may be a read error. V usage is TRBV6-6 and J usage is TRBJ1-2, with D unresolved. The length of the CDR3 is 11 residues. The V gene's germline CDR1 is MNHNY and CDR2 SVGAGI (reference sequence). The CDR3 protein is CASRAVYDYTF. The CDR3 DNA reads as TGTGCCAGCAGGGCCGTCTATGACTACACCTTC.